Following are 29 T cell receptor beta chains from one sample sequenced in a study (dated by TCRdb to 2015 to 2017). The library was produced with 5' RACE. Sequenced on an Illumina MiSeq. TCRdb took the public reads, trimmed them with fastp at Q25, ran MiXCR for clone calling and kept in-frame beta chains. Duplicate CDR3 protein sequences are folded into a single record with the most common DNA and genes. The sample records about 46,000 distinct CDR3 sequences, 28% of which are singletons. Under 2.5% of the sample goes to the ten largest clones. What was sequenced was naive CD4+ T cells sorted from blood. This specimen's cell subset or site label, interpreted: naive CD4+ T cells, CD4+CD45RA+CD25-. The receptor source for this set is a female donor with breast cancer.

In its sample, this clonotype was seen a few times. This chain uses TRBV28 with TRBJ1-5; D is unclear. Germline V gene data show CDR1 as MDHEN and CDR2 as SYDVKM. The length of the CDR3 is 15 residues. The V end was cut by 5 bases, the J end by 0 bases, with 11 bases between. CDR3 DNA sequence: TGTGCCAGCAGTCTGGTCAAAAATAGCAATCAGCCCCAGCATTTT. Translating it yields CASSLVKNSNQPQHF.

By share, this clonotype counts as medium-sized. CDR3 residues: CASSLDPGGEQYF. In DNA form, the CDR3 reads TGTGCCAGCAGCTTAGATCCGGGAGGCGAGCAGTACTTC. The chain joins TRBV7-2 to TRBJ2-7; 7 bases fit TRBD2. Germline CDR1 reads SGHTA; CDR2 reads FQGNSA. The CDR3 runs to 13 residues. The V and J ends lost 1 base and 6 bases, in that order; junction bases with no gene match: 3.

The chain joins TRBV5-1 to TRBJ1-2; D ambiguous. The CDR3 totals 15 residues. Looked up from germline, CDR1 is SGHRS and CDR2 is YFSETQ. V dropped 3 bases and J dropped 5 bases, with 17 bases sitting between them. The CDR3 region is CASSSSSERVYGYTF. CDR3 nucleotides: TGCGCCAGCAGCTCCTCCAGCGAAAGGGTGTATGGCTACACCTTC.

This sequence joins TRBV29-1 and TRBJ1-4, with 8 bases that match TRBD1. The germline gives CDR1 SQVTM, CDR2 ANQGSEA. The J segment lost 7 bases and the V segment lost 7 bases, leaving 5 bases of the junction unmatched. This CDR3 is built from 12 residues. In nucleotides, the CDR3 is TGCAGCGGACAGGGGTATGGTGAAAAACTGTTTTTT. Residues: CSGQGYGEKLFF.

The chain combines TRBV18 with TRBJ2-5, with TRBD2 identical over 7 bases. Germline V gene data show CDR1 as KGHSH and CDR2 as LQKENI. With 0 bases clipped from V and 3 bases from J, the junction kept 4 bases outside the gene matches. The CDR3 totals 15 residues. The CDR3 DNA sequence: TGTGCCAGCTCACCACCCGGGGGGAGCGAAGAGACCCAGTACTTC. Translated, it gives CASSPPGGSEETQYF.

The chain recombines TRBV7-6 with TRBJ2-2; no reliable D call. V lost 3 bases to trimming and J lost 5 bases, with 16 bases between them. Germline-derived CDR1 and CDR2 are SGHVS and FNYEAQ. This CDR3 region has 16 residues. CDR3 sequence reads: CASSLVRIEETGELFF. Here the CDR3 DNA reads TGTGCCAGCAGCTTGGTTCGCATCGAGGAAACCGGGGAGCTGTTTTTT.

This clonotype turned up a few times. The chain recombines TRBV28 with TRBJ1-6; 9 nucleotides agree with TRBD1. CDR1 is MDHEN and CDR2 is SYDVKM in the germline V gene. CDR3 length: 14 residues. After removal of 9 bases from V and 14 bases from J, the junction contained 14 bases not matched to a gene. The CDR3 loop reads CASTPGQGVRTLHF. The DNA for the CDR3 is TGTGCCAGTACTCCGGGACAGGGCGTCCGGACCCTCCACTTT. The complete variable domain, with remaining parts taken from reference TRBV28 and TRBJ1-6, reads DVKVTQSSRYLVKRTGEKVFLECVQDMDHENMFWYRQDPGLGLRLIYFSYDVKMKEKGDIPEGYSVSREKKERFSLILESASTNQTSMYLCASTPGQGVRTLHFGNGTRLTVT.

V usage is TRBV11-1 and J usage is TRBJ2-1; 8 bases match TRBD2. This CDR3 spans 17 amino acids. The V gene's germline CDR1 is SGHAT and CDR2 FQDESV (reference sequence). V was pared by 4 bases and J by 7 bases, with 15 bases of the junction left unmatched. CDR3 sequence reads: CASSSEPSTSVRNEQFF. The CDR3 DNA is TGTGCCAGCAGCTCGGAACCGTCGACTAGCGTCCGTAATGAGCAGTTCTTC.

This clonotype was seen more than once but under ten times. V gene TRBV24-1 combines with J gene TRBJ1-5; D is unresolved. Germline V gives CDR1 KGHDR, CDR2 SFDVKD. With 3 bases removed from V and 6 bases from J, the gap between germline ends came to 8 bases. The CDR3 has 13 amino acids. The CDR3 region has the DNA TGTGCCACCAGTGATGAGGGCCTTCAGCCCCAGCATTTT. Translation gives CATSDEGLQPQHF.

The chain recombines TRBV7-9 with TRBJ2-1; D might be TRBD1 (5 bases). Germline V gene data show CDR1 as SEHNR and CDR2 as FQNEAQ (reference sequence). CDR3 size: 16 residues. The germline V and J ends were trimmed by 2 bases and 2 bases, with 13 bases remaining between them. CDR3: CASSLRGSRAYNEQFF. The CDR3 DNA reads TGTGCCAGCAGCTTAAGGGGTAGCAGGGCCTACAATGAGCAGTTCTTC.

This chain joins TRBV20-1 and TRBJ2-7, with 13 positions matching TRBD2. Per germline, CDR1 DFQATT and CDR2 SNEGSKA (reference sequence). The CDR3 covers 17 residues. Losses at the gene ends were 0 bases for V and 1 base for J; bases not matched to a gene: 6. In DNA, the CDR3 is TGCAGTGCTAGAGACCTACGACTAGCGGGAGGTTCCTACGAGCAGTACTTC. Translated: CSARDLRLAGGSYEQYF.

This clonotype was detected a few times. The J gene is TRBJ2-3, the V gene TRBV6-5, with D perhaps assigned TRBD1 or TRBD2 (5 bases each). CDR3 length equals 15 residues. CDR1 is MNHEY and CDR2 is SVGAGI in the germline V gene. V gave up 6 bases and J gave up 4 bases, with 17 bases separating them. The CDR3 protein is CASRWTGTTSDTQYF. Written as DNA, the CDR3 is TGTGCCAGCAGATGGACCGGGACCACCTCAGATACGCAGTATTTT.

The rearrangement uses TRBV5-1 and TRBJ2-2; 8 nucleotides line up with TRBD1. In germline, CDR1 is SGHRS, CDR2 YFSETQ. The CDR3 totals 15 residues. The V and J ends lost 1 base and 5 bases, in that order; junction bases with no gene match: 4. CDR3 sequence reads: CASSLNRGETGELFF. The CDR3 nucleotides are TGCGCCAGCAGCTTGAACAGGGGGGAGACCGGGGAGCTGTTTTTT.

This clonotype has a handful of counts. This rearrangement joins TRBV5-1 to TRBJ2-7; TRBD2 agrees at 14 bases. Germline V gene sequence: CDR1 SGHRS, CDR2 YFSETQ. J gave up 5 bases and V 4 bases, and 8 bases lay outside the gene matches. This CDR3 region has 16 residues. CDR3 amino acids: CASSAGTSGRIHEQYF. DNA of the CDR3: TGCGCCAGCAGCGCCGGGACTAGCGGGAGAATTCACGAGCAGTACTTC.

The chain joins TRBV6-9 to TRBJ1-3; a possible D gene is TRBD1 (5 bases). Trimming took off 4 bases at V and 4 bases at J, with 17 bases between the two ends. The CDR3 length is 16 residues. CDR1 MNHGY and CDR2 SVAAGI come from the germline V gene. In nucleotides, the CDR3 is TGTGCCAGCAGTTGGGGAGTTGGGGCGAAAGGAAACACCATATATTTT. It encodes CASSWGVGAKGNTIYF.

This clonotype was seen more than once but under ten times. The V call is TRBV13, the J call TRBJ2-5; no definite D call. The germline CDR1 and CDR2 sequences are PRHDT and FYEKMQ (reference sequence). Between the trimmed V and J ends, which lost 3 bases and 0 bases, there was a span of 5 bases. CDR3 size: 13 residues. The CDR3 DNA sequence: TGTGCCAGCAGCTTGTCGAACCAAGAGACCCAGTACTTC. It specifies CASSLSNQETQYF.

The count of this clonotype is one. This may arise from a read error, as a much more abundant clone is one base away. The chain combines TRBV7-6 with TRBJ2-5; 10 bases are shared with TRBD2. Germline V gene data show CDR1 as SGHVS and CDR2 as FNYEAQ. This CDR3 spans 14 amino acids. Here the CDR3 DNA reads TGTACCAGCAGCGCTCTAGCGGGGGATGAGACCCAGTACTTC. Protein product: CTSSALAGDETQYF.

About this clonotype itself: This could be a read error, since a much larger clone is one nucleotide away. The chain employs TRBV29-1 and TRBJ2-2; 8 bases match TRBD1. CDR1 is SQVTM and CDR2 is ANQGSEA in the germline V gene. This CDR3 comprises 12 residues. CDR3 DNA sequence: TGCAGCGTTTGGCAGGGGGCCGGGGAGCTGTCTTTT. As protein: CSVWQGAGELSF.

In this sample, this clonotype turned up many times. The chain carries TRBV6-1 and TRBJ2-7, with D perhaps given as TRBD1 or TRBD2 (5 bases each). Germline V CDR1 and CDR2: MNHNS, SASEGT. The CDR3 spans 16 residues. With 6 bases removed from V and 0 bases from J, the gap between germline ends came to 18 bases. CDR3 nucleotide sequence: TGTGCCAGCAGAAGATCCCTTGGGACCTACTCCTACGAGCAGTACTTC. Its protein product is CASRRSLGTYSYEQYF.

The chain links TRBV20-1 to TRBJ2-3; 7 bases are a match to TRBD2. The CDR3 contains 14 residues. Germline V gene sequence: CDR1 DFQATT, CDR2 SNEGSKA (reference sequence). V lost 4 bases and J lost 0; bases outside the gene matches: 4. The CDR3 protein is CSAKHSGSTDTQYF. The CDR3 nucleotides are TGCAGTGCTAAACATAGCGGGAGCACAGATACGCAGTATTTT.

CDR3 DNA sequence: TGTGCCAGCAGCCTAGACAGGGGAAGAACGATATACAATGAGCAGTTCTTC. Residues: CASSLDRGRTIYNEQFF. The V gene is TRBV7-3, the J gene TRBJ2-1; 8 positions agree with TRBD1. Germline trimming cut 5 bases from V and 4 bases from J; bases unmatched to any gene: 13. The germline V gene encodes CDR1 SGHTA and CDR2 FQGTGA. This CDR3 is built from 17 residues. The entire variable domain, with the rest obtained from reference TRBV7-3 and TRBJ2-1, is as follows: GAGVSQTPSNKVTEKGKYVELRCDPISGHTALYWYRQSLGQGPEFLIYFQGTGAADDSGLPNDRFFAVRPEGSVSTLKIQRTERGDSAVYLCASSLDRGRTIYNEQFFGPGTRLTVL.

V and J are TRBV5-1 and TRBJ2-2, with 11 bases that match TRBD1. The CDR3 contains 16 residues. Trimming cost V 3 bases and J 3 bases; bases outside gene matches: 4. The germline V gene has CDR1 SGHRS and CDR2 YFSETQ. CDR3 sequence (DNA): TGCGCCAGCAGCTGGGGGACAGGGGGAGACACCGGGGAGCTGTTTTTT. This gives the protein CASSWGTGGDTGELFF.

The table lists this clonotype with many counts. This chain links TRBV28 with TRBJ2-7; maybe TRBD2 (6 bases). Trimming removed 5 bases from V and 3 bases from J, with 17 bases in between. The CDR3 consists of 15 residues. Germline CDR1 is MDHEN and CDR2 is SYDVKM. The CDR3 coding sequence is TGTGCCAGCAGTCCAGCAGGAGGGCGAAACTACGAGCAGTACTTC. Residues: CASSPAGGRNYEQYF.

This clonotype was seen a handful of times. The CDR3 loop is CASSYGQGNTEAFF. Written as DNA, the CDR3 is TGTGCCAGCAGTTACGGTCAGGGAAACACTGAAGCTTTCTTT. The chain carries TRBV6-5 and TRBJ1-1, with D maybe TRBD1 (5 bases). The CDR3 has 14 amino acids. V lost 2 bases, J lost 2 bases, and 9 bases lay in between. Germline V gives CDR1 MNHEY, CDR2 SVGAGI.

J is TRBJ2-5 and V is TRBV3-1, with D maybe TRBD2 (5 bases). Deletions cut 3 bases from V and 1 base from J, with 9 bases between. The V gene's germline CDR1 is LGHDT and CDR2 YNNKEL (reference sequence). The CDR3 consists of 14 residues. As DNA, the CDR3 is TGTGCCAGCAGCCATCGGGGAGTCCAAGAGACCCAGTACTTC. Its translation is CASSHRGVQETQYF.

J is TRBJ1-1 and V is TRBV11-2; 7 nucleotides align to TRBD1. CDR3 length: 16 residues. CDR1 and CDR2 (germline): SGHAT, FQNNGV. J lost 1 base, V lost 0 bases, and 5 bases had no gene match. Written as DNA, the CDR3 is TGTGCCAGCAGCTTAGAGAGGGGGCTAGGGAACACTGAAGCTTTCTTT. Translating gives CASSLERGLGNTEAFF.

This clonotype was counted a few times. This chain uses TRBV6-5 with TRBJ2-7; 9 nucleotides agree with TRBD1. Germline V gene data show CDR1 as MNHEY and CDR2 as SVGAGI. The CDR3 contains 15 residues. Trimming cost V 2 bases and J 2 bases; bases outside gene matches: 4. CDR3 sequence (DNA): TGTGCCAGCAGTTACCCGGGACAGGGTACCTACGAGCAGTACTTC. This translates into CASSYPGQGTYEQYF.

This clonotype was counted between two and nine times. The conserved final phenylalanine or tryptophan is absent from the CDR3, which likely points to a read error. The gene calls are TRBV9 and TRBJ1-5, with D perhaps matching TRBD1 (6 bases). The V end lost 4 bases, the J end lost 7 bases, and 15 bases lay between the germline ends. The CDR3 is made up of 14 amino acids. Germline V gene lookup returns CDR1 SGDLS and CDR2 YYNGEE. CDR3 nucleotide sequence: TGTGCCAGCAGCAAGGGGGAGGGGCGGCAGCCCCAGCATTTG. It specifies CASSKGEGRQPQHL.

Here the CDR3 reads CASSLGGGSTGELFF. The CDR3, as DNA: TGTGCCAGCAGTCTCGGGGGGGGAAGCACCGGGGAGCTGTTTTTT. The chain combines TRBV12-3 or TRBV12-4 with TRBJ2-2; 8 positions agree with TRBD2. Trimming took 5 bases from V and 4 from J; bases not matched to a gene: 6. The CDR3 runs to 15 residues.